The 4 T cell receptor beta chains below were found in one sample sequenced in a study of blood T cell repertoires in COVID-19. Generated by immunoSEQ multiplex PCR, the TCRdb table keeps only in-frame clones and is missing some. Of 120,000 to 150,000 clones in the sample, around 83% were seen once. Input material: peripheral blood. The source of these receptors is an elderly woman with acute or convalescent COVID-19.

V gene TRBV13 combines with J gene TRBJ2-2, with TRBD1 as a possible D gene (6 bases). Germline CDR1 reads PRHDT; CDR2 reads FYEKMQ (reference sequence). V gave up 5 bases and J gave up 1 base, with 23 bases separating them. There are 19 residues in the CDR3. This CDR3 is CASSPVFRRGGWNTGELFF. The CDR3 DNA reads as TGTGCCAGCAGCCCTGTCTTTCGCAGGGGCGGGTGGAACACCGGGGAGCTGTTTTTT.

This clone was recorded a few times. The chain uses TRBV4-1 and TRBJ1-5, with 9 positions matching TRBD1. V lost 6 bases, J lost 5 bases, and 8 bases stayed unmatched. Per the germline V gene, CDR1 is MGHRA and CDR2 is YSYEKL. This CDR3 is built from 15 residues. DNA for the CDR3: TGCGCCAGCAGTCCCGGGACAGGGTCCTATCAGCCCCAGCATTTT. It translates to CASSPGTGSYQPQHF.

Only a few counts were recorded for this clone. The genes are TRBV23-1 and TRBJ1-5, with 10 nucleotides matching TRBD1. TRBV23-1 is known as an ORF, though its function is uncertain. The CDR3 totals 14 residues. The J segment lost 7 bases and the V segment lost 6 bases, leaving 6 bases of the junction unmatched. CDR3 region: CASSPGTGEQPQHF. CDR3 nucleotides: TGCGCCAGCAGCCCAGGGACAGGGGAGCAGCCCCAGCATTTT.

The J gene is TRBJ2-1, the V gene TRBV3-1 (or the pseudogene TRBV3-2), with TRBD2 identical over 8 bases. The junction had 15 bases not matched to a gene; V was cut back by 3 bases and J by 8 bases. CDR3 length: 17 amino acids. Germline V gene data show CDR1 as LGHDT and CDR2 as YNNKEL (reference sequence). This chain's CDR3 is CASSHSTLAGPRDEQFF. The CDR3, as DNA: TGTGCCAGCAGCCATTCCACTCTAGCGGGTCCCCGGGATGAGCAGTTCTTC.